This T cell receptor beta chain was sequenced for a study of Tregs in tolerant kidney transplant recipients. Study results and limitations: The most relevant donor-specific Treg TCRbeta repertoire apparently came from expansion with activated donor B cells. Antigen-driven expansion was suggested because donor-specific Tregs expanded more than all Tregs in tolerant patients.

With 6 bases clipped from V and 0 bases from J, the junction kept 8 bases outside the gene matches. CDR1 is MNHEY and CDR2 is SVGAGI in the germline V gene. The length of the CDR3 is 15 residues. Produced via immunoSEQ multiplex PCR; TCRdb's table is partial and in-frame only. The data hold some 70,000 clones, with 85% to 90% observed a single time. Thawed PBMCs were FACS-sorted into unstimulated CD4+CD25+CD127- regulatory T cells, CD4+CD25- non-regulatory cells, CD4 and CD8 cells. In regard to this clone: Its antigen is unknown.

The V and J genes are TRBV6-5 and TRBJ2-7; 7 bases match TRBD2. This specimen consisted of CD4+ T cells from blood, obtained before the transplant. The receptor comes from a human donor who received a combined kidney and bone marrow transplant. Here the CDR3 reads CASRAGLPSSYEQYF. CDR3 nucleotide sequence: TGTGCCAGCAGAGCGGGACTCCCAAGCTCCTACGAGCAGTACTTC.